This is a list of T cell receptor beta chains from one sample in a study of radiotherapy plus CTLA-4 blockade in lung cancer. The method was immunoSEQ multiplex PCR; TCRdb's version includes in-frame clones alone and lacks a portion of them. The sample records about 81,000 clones, 55% to 75% being singletons. Sequencing was performed on peripheral blood, taken from a patient treated with radiotherapy plus ipilimumab. These receptors all stem from a human donor with non-small cell lung cancer that progressed on radiotherapy plus ipilimumab. CDR3s include the opening cysteine and the closing phenylalanine or tryptophan. A D gene is named only where the DNA matches it firmly. Some rows have no size entry. The others give once, few or many, or a class for an expanded clone.

v_gene: TRBV4-3; abundance: -; d_gene: -; j_gene: TRBJ2-3; CDR3aa: CASSLEGGGTTDTQYF; CDR3nt: TGCGCCAGCAGCCTTGAAGGCGGGGGCACCACAGATACGCAGTATTTT
v_gene: TRBV5-4; abundance: many; d_gene: TRBD1; j_gene: TRBJ1-1; CDR3aa: CASSLLTGDTEAFF; CDR3nt: TGTGCCAGCAGCTTGCTGACAGGGGACACTGAAGCTTTCTTT
v_gene: TRBV14; abundance: -; d_gene: -; j_gene: TRBJ2-2; CDR3aa: CASSPRDKNTGELFF; CDR3nt: TGTGCCAGCAGCCCTCGGGACAAGAACACCGGGGAGCTGTTTTTT
v_gene: TRBV28; abundance: -; d_gene: -; j_gene: TRBJ2-7; CDR3aa: CATRVGEALYEQYF; CDR3nt: TGTGCCACCCGGGTGGGGGAGGCACTTTACGAGCAGTACTTC
v_gene: TRBV19; abundance: -; d_gene: TRBD2; j_gene: TRBJ2-3; CDR3aa: CASSIAPRAGSTDTQYF; CDR3nt: TGTGCCAGTAGTATAGCCCCCCGAGCGGGGTCCACAGATACGCAGTATTTT
v_gene: TRBV6-6; abundance: -; d_gene: TRBD1; j_gene: TRBJ2-1; CDR3aa: CASSTPRGGIDEQFF; CDR3nt: TGTGCCAGCAGTACCCCTCGAGGGGGCATCGATGAGCAGTTCTTC
v_gene: TRBV6-8; abundance: -; d_gene: -; j_gene: TRBJ2-7; CDR3aa: CASSEARPGEQYF; CDR3nt: TGTGCCAGCAGTGAAGCAAGACCTGGCGAGCAGTACTTC
v_gene: TRBV5-4; abundance: -; d_gene: TRBD2; j_gene: TRBJ2-7; CDR3aa: CASSLNGLAGGREQYF; CDR3nt: TGTGCCAGCAGCTTAAACGGACTAGCGGGAGGGCGCGAGCAGTACTTC
v_gene: TRBV11-2; abundance: -; d_gene: -; j_gene: TRBJ2-2; CDR3aa: CASSAYYGDRKDTGELFF; CDR3nt: TGTGCCAGCAGCGCCTACTACGGGGACCGGAAGGACACCGGGGAGCTGTTTTTT
v_gene: TRBV2; abundance: once; d_gene: TRBD1; j_gene: TRBJ1-4; CDR3aa: CAAAGGPTNEKLFF; CDR3nt: TGTGCCGCAGCAGGGGGACCCACTAATGAAAAACTGTTTTTT
v_gene: TRBV27; abundance: few; d_gene: TRBD1; j_gene: TRBJ2-7; CDR3aa: CASSYGQGAYEQYF; CDR3nt: TGTGCCAGCAGTTATGGGCAGGGGGCCTACGAGCAGTACTTC
v_gene: TRBV6-5; abundance: -; d_gene: TRBD1; j_gene: TRBJ2-7; CDR3aa: CASSLDRGAYEQYF; CDR3nt: TGTGCCAGCAGTTTAGACAGGGGGGCCTACGAGCAGTACTTC
v_gene: TRBV28; abundance: -; d_gene: -; j_gene: TRBJ1-1; CDR3aa: CASGRRTEAFF; CDR3nt: TGTGCCAGCGGCCGAAGGACTGAAGCTTTCTTT
v_gene: TRBV7-2; abundance: -; d_gene: -; j_gene: TRBJ1-5; CDR3aa: CASSLDLVGSDSNQPQHF; CDR3nt: TGTGCCAGCAGCTTAGATTTGGTCGGCAGCGATAGCAATCAGCCCCAGCATTTT
v_gene: TRBV7-3; abundance: -; d_gene: TRBD1; j_gene: TRBJ2-2; CDR3aa: CASRSGTETTGELFF; CDR3nt: TGTGCCAGCAGGTCCGGGACAGAGACCACCGGGGAGCTGTTTTTT
v_gene: TRBV5-8; abundance: -; d_gene: TRBD1; j_gene: TRBJ2-3; CDR3aa: CASSLGLRDRGRDTQYF; CDR3nt: TGTGCCAGCAGCTTGGGCCTCCGGGACAGGGGTCGGGATACGCAGTATTTT
v_gene: TRBV4-1; abundance: -; d_gene: TRBD1; j_gene: TRBJ1-4; CDR3aa: CASSPTDRGGEKLFF; CDR3nt: TGCGCCAGCAGCCCCACGGACAGGGGTGGTGAAAAACTGTTTTTT
v_gene: TRBV2; abundance: -; d_gene: TRBD2; j_gene: TRBJ2-5; CDR3aa: CASSEGLAGPEETQYF; CDR3nt: TGTGCCAGCAGTGAAGGGCTAGCGGGGCCGGAGGAGACCCAGTACTTC
v_gene: TRBV19; abundance: -; d_gene: TRBD1; j_gene: TRBJ2-7; CDR3aa: CASSMLDRGPYEQYF; CDR3nt: TGTGCCAGTAGTATGCTGGACAGGGGGCCGTACGAGCAGTACTTC
v_gene: TRBV5-4; abundance: -; d_gene: -; j_gene: TRBJ1-3; CDR3aa: CASSLSSGNTIYF; CDR3nt: TGTGCCAGCAGCCTGAGCTCTGGAAACACCATATATTTT
v_gene: TRBV7-2; abundance: -; d_gene: -; j_gene: TRBJ2-3; CDR3aa: CASSWEDGSTDTQYF; CDR3nt: TGTGCCAGCAGCTGGGAGGACGGGAGCACAGATACGCAGTATTTT
v_gene: TRBV28; abundance: -; d_gene: -; j_gene: TRBJ1-4; CDR3aa: CASSLAGREATNEKLFF; CDR3nt: TGTGCCAGCAGTCTGGCGGGACGGGAGGCAACTAATGAAAAACTGTTTTTT
v_gene: TRBV27; abundance: -; d_gene: -; j_gene: TRBJ2-7; CDR3aa: CASSLSYGESSYEQYF; CDR3nt: TGTGCCAGCAGTTTATCTTACGGGGAAAGCTCCTACGAGCAGTACTTC
v_gene: TRBV4-1; abundance: -; d_gene: -; j_gene: TRBJ2-7; CDR3aa: CASSQDRAGRDIAYEQYF; CDR3nt: TGCGCCAGCAGCCAAGATCGGGCGGGTAGGGACATTGCCTACGAGCAGTACTTC
v_gene: TRBV2; abundance: -; d_gene: -; j_gene: TRBJ1-2; CDR3aa: CASSEDVKGGNYGYTF; CDR3nt: TGTGCCAGCAGTGAGGACGTCAAGGGGGGAAACTATGGCTACACCTTC
v_gene: TRBV4-1; abundance: few; d_gene: TRBD1; j_gene: TRBJ2-7; CDR3aa: CASSPAGTGVIEQYF; CDR3nt: TGCGCCAGCAGCCCGGCCGGGACAGGGGTAATCGAGCAGTACTTC
v_gene: TRBV28; abundance: -; d_gene: -; j_gene: TRBJ1-6; CDR3aa: CASSSPRAASSYNSPLHF; CDR3nt: TGTGCCAGCAGTTCACCGAGGGCAGCAAGCTCCTATAATTCACCCCTCCACTTT
v_gene: TRBV29-1; abundance: -; d_gene: -; j_gene: TRBJ1-2; CDR3aa: CSVEEDRLGYGYTF; CDR3nt: TGCAGCGTTGAAGAGGACCGCCTGGGCTATGGCTACACCTTC
v_gene: TRBV7-3; abundance: few; d_gene: -; j_gene: TRBJ2-2; CDR3aa: CASSLAEANTGELFF; CDR3nt: TGTGCCAGCAGCTTAGCGGAAGCTAACACCGGGGAGCTGTTTTTT
v_gene: TRBV7-3; abundance: -; d_gene: -; j_gene: TRBJ2-6; CDR3aa: CASSLNGLGANVLTF; CDR3nt: TGTGCCAGCAGCTTAAACGGGCTAGGGGCCAACGTCCTGACTTTC
v_gene: TRBV9; abundance: -; d_gene: -; j_gene: TRBJ2-5; CDR3aa: CASSVGIAEGETQYF; CDR3nt: TGTGCCAGCAGCGTAGGAATAGCTGAAGGAGAGACCCAGTACTTC
v_gene: TRBV6-1; abundance: -; d_gene: TRBD1; j_gene: TRBJ1-5; CDR3aa: CASSLDRFQPQHF; CDR3nt: TGTGCCAGCAGTCTGGACAGGTTCCAACCCCAGCATTTT
v_gene: TRBV29-1; abundance: -; d_gene: TRBD1; j_gene: TRBJ2-2; CDR3aa: CSVATTGSTGELFF; CDR3nt: TGCAGCGTTGCCACGACAGGGAGCACCGGGGAGCTGTTTTTT